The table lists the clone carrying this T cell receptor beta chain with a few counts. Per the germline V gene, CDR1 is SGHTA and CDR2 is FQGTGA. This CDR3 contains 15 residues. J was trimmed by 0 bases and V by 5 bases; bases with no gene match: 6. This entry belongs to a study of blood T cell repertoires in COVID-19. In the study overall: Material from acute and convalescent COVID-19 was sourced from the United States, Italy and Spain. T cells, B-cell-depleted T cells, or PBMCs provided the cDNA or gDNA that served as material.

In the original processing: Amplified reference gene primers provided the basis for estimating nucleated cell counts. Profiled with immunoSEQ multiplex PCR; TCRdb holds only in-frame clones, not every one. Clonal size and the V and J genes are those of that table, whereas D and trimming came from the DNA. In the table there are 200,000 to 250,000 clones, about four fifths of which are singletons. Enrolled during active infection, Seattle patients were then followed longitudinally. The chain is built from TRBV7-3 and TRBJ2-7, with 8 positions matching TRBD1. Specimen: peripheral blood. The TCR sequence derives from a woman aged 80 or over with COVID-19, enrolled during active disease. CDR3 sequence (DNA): TGTGCCAGCAGCCCGGACAGGGCGAGCTCCTACGAGCAGTACTTC. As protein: CASSPDRASSYEQYF.